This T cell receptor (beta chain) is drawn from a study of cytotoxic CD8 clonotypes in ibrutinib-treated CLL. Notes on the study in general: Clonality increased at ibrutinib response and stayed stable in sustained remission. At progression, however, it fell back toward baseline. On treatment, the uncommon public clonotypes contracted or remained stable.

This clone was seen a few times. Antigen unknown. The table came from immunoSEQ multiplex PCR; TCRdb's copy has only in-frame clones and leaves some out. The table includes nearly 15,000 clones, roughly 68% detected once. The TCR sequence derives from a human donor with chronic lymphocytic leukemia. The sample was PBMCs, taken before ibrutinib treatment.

The CDR3 DNA reads TGTGCCAGCAGTTTATCTGGTGGGGGGTATAGGTTCACCTTC. It yields the protein CASSLSGGGYRFTF. The rearrangement joins TRBV27 to TRBJ1-2, with D perhaps TRBD1 (5 bases). Germline V CDR1 and CDR2: MNHEY, SMNVEV (reference sequence). This CDR3 has 14 residues. Trimming pared 0 bases from V and 13 bases from J, leaving 18 bases between.